This T cell receptor (beta chain) is drawn from a study of PD-L1 blockade in urothelial cancer. This clone appeared a single time. The CDR3 contains 14 residues. CDR1 and CDR2 (germline): MNHEY, SVGAGI. Trimming shortened V by 4 bases and J by 0 bases, and 9 bases separated the two germline ends. The protocol was immunoSEQ multiplex PCR, while the TCRdb copy is restricted to in-frame clones and leaves out a portion. This sample has 13,000 to 15,000 clones, with 85% to 90% found just once. This specimen was PBMCs, taken around atezolizumab (anti-PD-L1) treatment. The chain employs TRBV6-5 and TRBJ1-1, with D unresolved. The TCR comes from a man in his 70s with urothelial cancer. The CDR3 reads CASSSAAVNTEAFF. CDR3 in DNA: TGTGCCAGCAGTTCCGCGGCGGTGAACACTGAAGCTTTCTTT.